This entry is about one TCR beta chain. Its antigen is currently not known. Base qualities are not provided; no much larger clone lies one nucleotide away. Library preparation employed the immunoSEQ multiplex PCR assay. TCRdb took this table from immuneACCESS and kept in-frame rearrangements with V and J called. Such tables lack part of the clones; where checked against another copy, unresolved V genes explain under half of the gap, and the rest is unexplained. The sample contains around 70,000 clones, around 92% of them found a single time. Together, the top ten hold about 2.7% of the sample. This entry belongs to a study of T cells after somatic rescue of genetic block (dated by TCRdb to the early 2020s). About the investigation overall: What the study looked at was long-term robustness, specifically in a T-cell system that came about through somatic rescue of a genetic block in T-cell development.

Trimming costs V 2 bases and J 6 bases, and their ends lie 10 bases apart. Via the germline V gene, CDR1 is MDHEN and CDR2 SYDVKM. The CDR3 spans 14 residues, from the cysteine through the phenylalanine. The entry retains the CDR3 DNA only, 42 bases that are in frame from base 1. What was sequenced was peripheral blood mononuclear cells (PBMCs). The origin of this receptor is a middle-aged man. Recombination linked TRBV28 to TRBJ1-4, with TRBD1 tentatively as D gene (6 bases match). The CDR3 corresponds to CASSLRTVYEKLFF. The sequenced DNA is TGTGCCAGCAGTTTAAGGACAGTATATGAAAAACTGTTTTTT.